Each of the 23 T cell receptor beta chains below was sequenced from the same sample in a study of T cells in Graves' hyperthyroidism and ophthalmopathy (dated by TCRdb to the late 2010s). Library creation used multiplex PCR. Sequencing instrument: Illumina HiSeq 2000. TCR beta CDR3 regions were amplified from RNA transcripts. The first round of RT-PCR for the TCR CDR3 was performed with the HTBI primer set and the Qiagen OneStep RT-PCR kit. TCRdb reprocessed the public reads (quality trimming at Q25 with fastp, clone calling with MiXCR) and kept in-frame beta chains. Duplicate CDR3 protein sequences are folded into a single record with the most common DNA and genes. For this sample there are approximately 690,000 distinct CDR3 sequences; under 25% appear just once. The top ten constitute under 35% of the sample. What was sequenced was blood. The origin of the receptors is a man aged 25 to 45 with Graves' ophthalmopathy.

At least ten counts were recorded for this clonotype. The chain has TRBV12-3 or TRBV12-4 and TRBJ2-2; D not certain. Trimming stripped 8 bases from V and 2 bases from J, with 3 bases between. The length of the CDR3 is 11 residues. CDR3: CASVNTGELFF. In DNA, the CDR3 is TGTGCCAGCGTTAACACCGGGGAGCTGTTTTTT.

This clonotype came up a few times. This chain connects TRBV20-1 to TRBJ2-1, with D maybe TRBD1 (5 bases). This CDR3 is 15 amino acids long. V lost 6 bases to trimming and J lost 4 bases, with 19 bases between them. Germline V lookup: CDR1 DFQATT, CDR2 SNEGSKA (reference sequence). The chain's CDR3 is CSALGRAGFYNEQFF. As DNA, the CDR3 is TGCAGTGCCCTAGGTCGGGCAGGGTTTTACAATGAGCAGTTCTTC.

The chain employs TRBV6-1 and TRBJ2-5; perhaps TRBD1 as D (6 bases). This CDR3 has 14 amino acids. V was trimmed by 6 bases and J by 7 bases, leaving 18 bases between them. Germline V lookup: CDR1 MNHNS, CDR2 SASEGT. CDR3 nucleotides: TGTGCCAGCAGATCCGGACAGAAGACTGCGACCCAGTACTTC. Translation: CASRSGQKTATQYF.

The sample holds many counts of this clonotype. The CDR3 protein is CSGRQDSEAFF. The DNA for the CDR3 is TGCAGTGGGAGACAGGACTCTGAAGCTTTCTTT. The V call is TRBV20-1, the J call TRBJ1-1, with D perhaps TRBD1 (6 bases). The CDR3 has 11 residues. Germline CDR1 reads DFQATT; CDR2 reads SNEGSKA (reference sequence). With 7 bases removed from V and 6 bases from J, the gap between germline ends came to 12 bases.

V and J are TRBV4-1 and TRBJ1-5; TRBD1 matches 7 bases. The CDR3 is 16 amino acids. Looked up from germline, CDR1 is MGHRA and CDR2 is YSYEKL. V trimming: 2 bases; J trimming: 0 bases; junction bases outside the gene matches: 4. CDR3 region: CASSQIQGYSNQPQHF. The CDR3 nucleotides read TGCGCCAGCAGCCAAATACAGGGGTATAGCAATCAGCCCCAGCATTTT.

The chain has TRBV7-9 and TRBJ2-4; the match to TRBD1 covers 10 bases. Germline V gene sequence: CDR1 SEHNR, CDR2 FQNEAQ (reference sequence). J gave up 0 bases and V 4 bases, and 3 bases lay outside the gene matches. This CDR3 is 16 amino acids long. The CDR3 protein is CASSWDRGLAKNIQYF. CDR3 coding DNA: TGTGCCAGCAGCTGGGACAGGGGTTTAGCCAAAAACATTCAGTACTTC.

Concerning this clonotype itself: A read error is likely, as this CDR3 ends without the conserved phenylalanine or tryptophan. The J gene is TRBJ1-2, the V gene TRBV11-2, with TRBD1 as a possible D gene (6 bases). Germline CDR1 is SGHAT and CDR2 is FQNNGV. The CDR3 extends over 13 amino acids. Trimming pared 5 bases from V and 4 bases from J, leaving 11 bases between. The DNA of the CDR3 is TGTGCCAGCAGCACTGACAGGAGCTATGGCTACACCCTC. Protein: CASSTDRSYGYTL.

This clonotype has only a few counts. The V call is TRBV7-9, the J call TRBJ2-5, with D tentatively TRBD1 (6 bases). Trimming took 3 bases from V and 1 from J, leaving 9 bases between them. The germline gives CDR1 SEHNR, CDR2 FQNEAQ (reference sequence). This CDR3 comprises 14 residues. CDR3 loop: CASSFLTGQETQYF. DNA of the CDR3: TGTGCCAGCAGCTTTCTGACAGGCCAAGAGACCCAGTACTTC. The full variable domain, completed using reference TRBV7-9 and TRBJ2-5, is DTGVSQNPRHKITKRGQNVTFRCDPISEHNRLYWYRQTLGQGPEFLTYFQNEAQLEKSRLLSDRFSAERPKGSFSTLEIQRTEQGDSAMYLCASSFLTGQETQYFGPGTRLLVL.

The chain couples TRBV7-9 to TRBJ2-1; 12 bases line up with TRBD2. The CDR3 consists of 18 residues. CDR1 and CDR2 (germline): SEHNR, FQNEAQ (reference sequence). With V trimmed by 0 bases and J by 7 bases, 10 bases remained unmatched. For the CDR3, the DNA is TGTGCCAGCAGCTTAGCCTATCGACTAGCGGGAGCTGAAAATGAGCAGTTCTTC. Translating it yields CASSLAYRLAGAENEQFF. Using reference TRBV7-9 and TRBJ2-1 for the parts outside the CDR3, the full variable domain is DTGVSQNPRHKITKRGQNVTFRCDPISEHNRLYWYRQTLGQGPEFLTYFQNEAQLEKSRLLSDRFSAERPKGSFSTLEIQRTEQGDSAMYLCASSLAYRLAGAENEQFFGPGTRLTVL.

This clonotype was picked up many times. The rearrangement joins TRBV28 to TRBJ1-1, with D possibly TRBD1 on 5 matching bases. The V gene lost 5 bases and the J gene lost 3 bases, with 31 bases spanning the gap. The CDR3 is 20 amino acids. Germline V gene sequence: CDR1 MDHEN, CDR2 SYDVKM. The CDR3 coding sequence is TGTGCCAGCAGTCCAATCCACGGATACCGGGACCGCGAACCCCACACTGAAGCTTTCTTT. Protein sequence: CASSPIHGYRDREPHTEAFF.

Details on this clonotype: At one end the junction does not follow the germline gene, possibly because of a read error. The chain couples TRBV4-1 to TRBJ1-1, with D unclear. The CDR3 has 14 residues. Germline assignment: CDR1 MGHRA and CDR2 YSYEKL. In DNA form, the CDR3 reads TGCGCCAGCGGCCAAGAACCGGGGAACACTGAAGCTTTCTTT. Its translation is CASGQEPGNTEAFF.

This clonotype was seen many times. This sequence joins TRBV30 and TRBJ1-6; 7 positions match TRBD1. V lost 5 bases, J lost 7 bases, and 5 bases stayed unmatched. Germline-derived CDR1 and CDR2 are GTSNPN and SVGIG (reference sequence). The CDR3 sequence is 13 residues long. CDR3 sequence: CAWAGQKNSPLHF. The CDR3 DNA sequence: TGTGCCTGGGCGGGACAGAAGAATTCACCCCTCCACTTT.

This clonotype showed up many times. This CDR3 is CSAPILAGVGETQYF. CDR3 DNA sequence: TGCAGTGCCCCTATACTAGCGGGAGTGGGGGAGACCCAGTACTTC. V is TRBV20-1 and J is TRBJ2-5; 11 nucleotides agree with TRBD2. This CDR3 has 15 residues. The trim removed 6 bases at V and 5 bases at J, leaving 11 bases unmatched. Germline CDR1 is DFQATT and CDR2 is SNEGSKA (reference sequence).

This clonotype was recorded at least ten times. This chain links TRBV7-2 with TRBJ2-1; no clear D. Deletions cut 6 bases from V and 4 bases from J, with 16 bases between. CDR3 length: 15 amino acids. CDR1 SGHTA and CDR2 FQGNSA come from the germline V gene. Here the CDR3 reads CASSSEAVGYNEQFF. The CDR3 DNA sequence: TGTGCCAGCAGTTCAGAGGCAGTCGGTTACAATGAGCAGTTCTTC.

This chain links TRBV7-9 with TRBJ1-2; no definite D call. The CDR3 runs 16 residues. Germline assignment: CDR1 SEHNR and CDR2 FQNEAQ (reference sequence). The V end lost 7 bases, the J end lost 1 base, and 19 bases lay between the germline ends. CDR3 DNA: TGTGCCAGCACCTCATTTGAGGGCGGCCTTAACTATGGCTACACCTTC. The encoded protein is CASTSFEGGLNYGYTF.

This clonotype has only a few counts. This chain's CDR3 is CASSQEQGLPGNTIYF. CDR3 coding DNA: TGTGCCAGCAGCCAAGAACAGGGGCTGCCTGGAAACACCATATATTTT. The chain has TRBV3-1 and TRBJ1-3, with 7 bases aligning to TRBD1. J was trimmed by 2 bases and V by 0 bases; bases with no gene match: 4. CDR3 length: 16 residues. Germline assignment: CDR1 LGHDT and CDR2 YNNKEL (reference sequence). The complete variable domain, with remaining parts taken from reference TRBV3-1 and TRBJ1-3, reads DTAVSQTPKYLVTQMGNDKSIKCEQNLGHDTMYWYKQDSKKFLKIMFSYNNKELIINETVPNRFSPKSPDKAHLNLHINSLELGDSAVYFCASSQEQGLPGNTIYFGEGSWLTVV.

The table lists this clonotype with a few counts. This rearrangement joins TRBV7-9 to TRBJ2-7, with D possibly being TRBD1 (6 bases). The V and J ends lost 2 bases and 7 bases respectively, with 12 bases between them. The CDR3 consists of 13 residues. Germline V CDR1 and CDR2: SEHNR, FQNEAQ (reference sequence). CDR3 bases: TGTGCCAGCAGCTTAAAGGGGGTGGGGGAGCAGTACTTC. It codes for CASSLKGVGEQYF.

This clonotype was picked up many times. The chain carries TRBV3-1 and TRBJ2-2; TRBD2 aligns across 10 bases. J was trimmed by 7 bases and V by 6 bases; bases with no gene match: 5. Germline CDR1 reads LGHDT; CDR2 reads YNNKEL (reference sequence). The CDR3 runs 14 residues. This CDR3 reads CASRRLAGRGELFF. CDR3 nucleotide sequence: TGTGCCAGCAGGCGACTAGCGGGCCGCGGGGAGCTGTTTTTT.

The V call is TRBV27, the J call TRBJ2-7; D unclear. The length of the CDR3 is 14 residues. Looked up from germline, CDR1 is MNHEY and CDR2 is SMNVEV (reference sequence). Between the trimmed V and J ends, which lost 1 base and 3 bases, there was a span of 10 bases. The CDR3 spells CASSLFESHYEQYF. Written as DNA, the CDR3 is TGTGCCAGCAGTTTATTTGAGTCCCACTACGAGCAGTACTTC.

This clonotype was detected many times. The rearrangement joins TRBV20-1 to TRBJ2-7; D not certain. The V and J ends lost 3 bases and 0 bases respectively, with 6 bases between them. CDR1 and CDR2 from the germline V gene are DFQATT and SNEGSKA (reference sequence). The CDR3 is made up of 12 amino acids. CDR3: CSARASSYEQYF. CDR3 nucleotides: TGCAGTGCTAGGGCGAGCTCCTACGAGCAGTACTTC.

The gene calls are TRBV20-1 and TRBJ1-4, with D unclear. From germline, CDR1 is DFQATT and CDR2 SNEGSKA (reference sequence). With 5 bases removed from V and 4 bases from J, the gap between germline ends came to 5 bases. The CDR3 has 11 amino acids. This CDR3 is CSAFFNEKLFF. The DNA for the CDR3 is TGCAGTGCTTTTTTTAATGAAAAACTGTTTTTT.

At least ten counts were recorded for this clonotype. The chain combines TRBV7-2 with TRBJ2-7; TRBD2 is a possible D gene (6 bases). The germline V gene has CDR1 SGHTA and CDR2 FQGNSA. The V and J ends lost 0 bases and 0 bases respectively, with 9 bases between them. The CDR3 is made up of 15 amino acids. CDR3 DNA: TGTGCCAGCAGCTTAGCCCCGGGGGACTCCTACGAGCAGTACTTC. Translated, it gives CASSLAPGDSYEQYF. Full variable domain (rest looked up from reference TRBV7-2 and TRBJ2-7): GAGVSQSPSNKVTEKGKDVELRCDPISGHTALYWYRQSLGQGLEFLIYFQGNSAPDKSGLPSDRFSAERTGGSVSTLTIQRTQQEDSAVYLCASSLAPGDSYEQYFGPGTRLTVT.

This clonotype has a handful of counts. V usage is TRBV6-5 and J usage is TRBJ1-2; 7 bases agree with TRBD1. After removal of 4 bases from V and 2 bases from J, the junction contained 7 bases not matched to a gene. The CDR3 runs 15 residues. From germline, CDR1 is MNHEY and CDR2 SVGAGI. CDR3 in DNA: TGTGCCAGCAGTTTCGGGACAGCGGGAAACTATGGCTACACCTTC. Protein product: CASSFGTAGNYGYTF.